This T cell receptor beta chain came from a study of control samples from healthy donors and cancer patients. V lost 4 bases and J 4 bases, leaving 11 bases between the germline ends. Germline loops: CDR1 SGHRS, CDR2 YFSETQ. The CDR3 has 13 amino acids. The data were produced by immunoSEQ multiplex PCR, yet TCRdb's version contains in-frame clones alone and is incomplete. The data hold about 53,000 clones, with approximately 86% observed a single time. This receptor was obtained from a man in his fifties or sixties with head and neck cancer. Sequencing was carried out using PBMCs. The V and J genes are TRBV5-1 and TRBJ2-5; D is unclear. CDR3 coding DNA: TGCGCCAGCAGCCCCGGACCCTCAGAGACCCAGTACTTC. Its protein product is CASSPGPSETQYF.